One and the same sample provided the 21 T cell receptor beta chains below, sequenced in a study of T cell responses to AZD1222 COVID-19 vaccine. This table comes from immunoSEQ multiplex PCR, and its TCRdb copy is limited to in-frame clones, with some not included. The profile covers just over 150,000 clones, with 87% appearing a single time and approximately 9.1% taken by the ten largest. Here the sequenced sample was peripheral blood, taken 28 days after the second AZD1222 dose. The receptors were sampled from an adult who received the AZD1222 COVID-19 vaccine.

The chain uses TRBV24-1 and TRBJ2-1, with a tentative D call TRBD2 (6 bases). Trimming took 1 base from V and 0 from J, leaving 9 bases between them. Germline CDR1 and CDR2: KGHDR and SFDVKD. This CDR3 is built from 16 residues. The CDR3 bases are TGTGCCACCAGTGATTTTAGCGGAAGCTCCTACAATGAGCAGTTCTTC. Protein sequence: CATSDFSGSSYNEQFF.

The V gene is TRBV7-2, the J gene TRBJ2-2; D might be TRBD1 (7 bases). Germline V gene sequence: CDR1 SGHTA, CDR2 FQGNSA. The CDR3 runs 15 residues. The germline V and J ends were trimmed by 3 bases and 3 bases, with 11 bases remaining between them. The chain's CDR3 is CASSFARGDTGELFF. Written as DNA, the CDR3 is TGTGCCAGCAGCTTTGCCAGGGGGGACACCGGGGAGCTGTTTTTT.

The J gene is TRBJ1-2, the V gene TRBV28; D call uncertain. Deletions cut 2 bases from V and 4 bases from J, with 8 bases between. Germline CDR1 and CDR2: MDHEN and SYDVKM. The CDR3 is 13 amino acids. CDR3 residues: CASSLNWGYGYTF. CDR3 sequence (DNA): TGTGCCAGCAGTTTAAATTGGGGCTATGGCTACACCTTC.

This clone was observed once. The chain joins TRBV24-1 to TRBJ2-1; 15 bases agree with TRBD2. Per the germline V gene, CDR1 is KGHDR and CDR2 is SFDVKD. Losses at the gene ends were 4 bases for V and 5 bases for J; bases not matched to a gene: 5. The CDR3 contains 17 residues. The CDR3, as DNA: TGTGCCACCAGTGAATCCGGGACTAGCGGGAGGAACAATGAGCAGTTCTTC. Amino acid sequence: CATSESGTSGRNNEQFF.

The chain is built from TRBV18 and TRBJ1-4; TRBD1 matches at 9 bases. The germline V gene has CDR1 KGHSH and CDR2 LQKENI. CDR3 length: 15 amino acids. Trimming at V came to 4 bases and at J to 7 bases, leaving 7 bases not matched to a gene. The CDR3 sequence is CASSQSTGGSEKLFF. The CDR3 DNA sequence: TGTGCCAGCTCACAAAGTACAGGGGGCTCTGAAAAACTGTTTTTT.

The chain uses TRBV28 and TRBJ2-7; 7 bases map to TRBD2. With V trimmed by 2 bases and J by 8 bases, 9 bases remained unmatched. The length of the CDR3 is 14 residues. Germline-derived CDR1 and CDR2 are MDHEN and SYDVKM. In nucleotides, the CDR3 is TGTGCCAGCAGTTTAGTTGCGGGAGAAGGGAAGCAGTACTTC. Its translation is CASSLVAGEGKQYF.

The rearrangement joins TRBV19 to TRBJ2-7; the match to TRBD2 covers 8 bases. This CDR3 spans 16 amino acids. The germline V gene has CDR1 LNHDA and CDR2 SQIVND (reference sequence). V shed 3 bases, J shed 0 bases, and the junction held 7 bases outside the gene matches. The CDR3 loop is CASSIDGGRSSYEQYF. The CDR3 DNA follows: TGTGCCAGTAGTATTGATGGCGGGAGGAGCTCCTACGAGCAGTACTTC. The complete variable domain, with remaining parts taken from reference TRBV19 and TRBJ2-7, reads DGGITQSPKYLFRKEGQNVTLSCEQNLNHDAMYWYRQDPGQGLRLIYYSQIVNDFQKGDIAEGYSVSREKKESFPLTVTSAQKNPTAFYLCASSIDGGRSSYEQYFGPGTRLTVT.

The chain has TRBV28 and TRBJ2-6; TRBD2 is a possible D gene (5 bases). This CDR3 is 15 amino acids long. Germline V gene data show CDR1 as MDHEN and CDR2 as SYDVKM. V was pared by 5 bases and J by 1 base, with 9 bases between. CDR3 amino acids: CASSGGLSGANVLTF. The CDR3 DNA reads as TGTGCCAGCAGTGGAGGCTTGTCTGGGGCCAACGTCCTGACTTTC.

The chain has TRBV28 and TRBJ2-7, with D maybe TRBD1 (6 bases). The CDR3 has 14 residues. V shed 2 bases and J shed 6 bases, with 14 bases lying between them. In germline, CDR1 is MDHEN, CDR2 SYDVKM. CDR3: CASSLLLTGSEQYF. CDR3 coding DNA: TGTGCCAGCAGTTTACTTCTAACAGGGAGCGAGCAGTACTTC.

The rearrangement uses TRBV11-3 and TRBJ1-2, with 11 bases identical to TRBD1. J lost 7 bases, V lost 0 bases, and 13 bases had no gene match. Germline V gene lookup returns CDR1 SGHNT and CDR2 YENEEA. This CDR3 is 18 amino acids long. The CDR3: CASSLDTYRDRGASGYTF. The DNA of the CDR3 is TGTGCCAGCAGCTTAGATACCTACCGGGACAGGGGGGCAAGTGGCTACACCTTC.

The V call is TRBV9, the J call TRBJ1-2; possibly TRBD1 for D (5 bases). The CDR3 contains 14 residues. Trimming took off 4 bases at V and 4 bases at J, with 14 bases between the two ends. Germline V gene data show CDR1 as SGDLS and CDR2 as YYNGEE. The CDR3 region has the DNA TGTGCCAGCAGCCCAGGGAGTCCCGGCTATGGCTACACCTTC. Protein product: CASSPGSPGYGYTF.

The chain carries TRBV30 and TRBJ1-2; TRBD1 aligns across 7 bases. Per the germline V gene, CDR1 is GTSNPN and CDR2 is SVGIG (reference sequence). V trimming: 1 base; J trimming: 6 bases; junction bases outside the gene matches: 5. The CDR3 sequence is 13 residues long. Here the CDR3 DNA reads TGTGCCTGGAGTGAACGACAGGGAGATGGCTACACCTTC. Residues: CAWSERQGDGYTF.

J is TRBJ2-2 and V is TRBV25-1; 7 nucleotides match TRBD1. V gave up 4 bases and J gave up 3 bases; unmatched junction bases: 2. CDR1 MGHDK and CDR2 SYGVNS come from the germline V gene. This CDR3 has 14 amino acids. The CDR3 sequence: CASSGGQYTGELFF. In DNA form, the CDR3 reads TGTGCCAGCAGTGGGGGACAGTACACCGGGGAGCTGTTTTTT.

The chain recombines TRBV12-3 or TRBV12-4 with TRBJ1-2; no clear D gene. V lost 1 base and J 4 bases, leaving 4 bases between the germline ends. This CDR3 is 12 amino acids long. The CDR3 loop reads CASSLETYGYTF. For the CDR3, the DNA is TGTGCCAGCAGTTTAGAGACCTATGGCTACACCTTC.

V gene TRBV29-1 combines with J gene TRBJ2-5; D might be TRBD1 or TRBD2, each matching 5 bases. Trimming left V 4 bases short and J 5 bases short, with 11 bases between. This CDR3 has 12 amino acids. Germline V gene sequence: CDR1 SQVTM, CDR2 ANQGSEA. The CDR3 DNA follows: TGCAGCGTTGTGAGGGGCGGGGAGACCCAGTACTTC. As protein: CSVVRGGETQYF.

The chain has TRBV20-1 and TRBJ1-4; D is unresolved. The CDR3 has 13 amino acids. V lost 3 bases, J lost 12 bases, and 17 bases lay in between. From germline, CDR1 is DFQATT and CDR2 SNEGSKA (reference sequence). The CDR3 DNA follows: TGCAGTGCTAGTTGGTTGCGGGGTGAGGAACTGTTTTTT. This translates into CSASWLRGEELFF.

The CDR3 coding sequence is TGTGCCAGCAGCTTAGGGTTAGATGGCTACACCTTC. Its protein product is CASSLGLDGYTF. The rearrangement uses TRBV13 and TRBJ1-2; D not certain. Trimming removed 0 bases at V and 6 bases at J, with 5 bases between. This CDR3 has 12 amino acids. The germline V gene has CDR1 PRHDT and CDR2 FYEKMQ (reference sequence).

This rearrangement joins TRBV5-1 to TRBJ2-2; TRBD1 might be the D (5 bases). Germline loops: CDR1 SGHRS, CDR2 YFSETQ. Trimming took off 0 bases at V and 7 bases at J, with 13 bases between the two ends. The CDR3 runs 15 residues. The CDR3 reads CASSLDSRVSGELFF. CDR3 in DNA: TGCGCCAGCAGCTTGGATTCCAGGGTGAGCGGGGAGCTGTTTTTT.

The chain carries TRBV11-3 and TRBJ2-5, with 8 bases matching TRBD2. Losses at the gene ends were 2 bases for V and 7 bases for J; bases not matched to a gene: 9. Per germline, CDR1 SGHNT and CDR2 YENEEA. The CDR3 covers 15 residues. The CDR3 nucleotides read TGTGCCAGCAGCTTACGAGCGGGAGACTTAGGGACCCAGTACTTC. Translating gives CASSLRAGDLGTQYF.

The rearrangement links TRBV28 to TRBJ1-2; TRBD1 matches 7 bases. With 3 bases clipped from V and 1 base from J, the junction kept 2 bases outside the gene matches. Per the germline V gene, CDR1 is MDHEN and CDR2 is SYDVKM. This CDR3 comprises 14 residues. The chain's CDR3 is CASSFNRGNYGYTF. The CDR3 nucleotides read TGTGCCAGCAGTTTTAACAGGGGTAACTATGGCTACACCTTC.

This clone was seen a handful of times. This chain connects TRBV28 to TRBJ2-2; D could derive from TRBD1 or TRBD2 (5 bases each). V gave up 2 bases and J gave up 2 bases, with 6 bases separating them. In germline, CDR1 is MDHEN, CDR2 SYDVKM. The CDR3 is made up of 14 amino acids. The CDR3 region is CASSLGGNTGELFF. Written as DNA, the CDR3 is TGTGCCAGCAGTTTAGGGGGTAACACCGGGGAGCTGTTTTTT.